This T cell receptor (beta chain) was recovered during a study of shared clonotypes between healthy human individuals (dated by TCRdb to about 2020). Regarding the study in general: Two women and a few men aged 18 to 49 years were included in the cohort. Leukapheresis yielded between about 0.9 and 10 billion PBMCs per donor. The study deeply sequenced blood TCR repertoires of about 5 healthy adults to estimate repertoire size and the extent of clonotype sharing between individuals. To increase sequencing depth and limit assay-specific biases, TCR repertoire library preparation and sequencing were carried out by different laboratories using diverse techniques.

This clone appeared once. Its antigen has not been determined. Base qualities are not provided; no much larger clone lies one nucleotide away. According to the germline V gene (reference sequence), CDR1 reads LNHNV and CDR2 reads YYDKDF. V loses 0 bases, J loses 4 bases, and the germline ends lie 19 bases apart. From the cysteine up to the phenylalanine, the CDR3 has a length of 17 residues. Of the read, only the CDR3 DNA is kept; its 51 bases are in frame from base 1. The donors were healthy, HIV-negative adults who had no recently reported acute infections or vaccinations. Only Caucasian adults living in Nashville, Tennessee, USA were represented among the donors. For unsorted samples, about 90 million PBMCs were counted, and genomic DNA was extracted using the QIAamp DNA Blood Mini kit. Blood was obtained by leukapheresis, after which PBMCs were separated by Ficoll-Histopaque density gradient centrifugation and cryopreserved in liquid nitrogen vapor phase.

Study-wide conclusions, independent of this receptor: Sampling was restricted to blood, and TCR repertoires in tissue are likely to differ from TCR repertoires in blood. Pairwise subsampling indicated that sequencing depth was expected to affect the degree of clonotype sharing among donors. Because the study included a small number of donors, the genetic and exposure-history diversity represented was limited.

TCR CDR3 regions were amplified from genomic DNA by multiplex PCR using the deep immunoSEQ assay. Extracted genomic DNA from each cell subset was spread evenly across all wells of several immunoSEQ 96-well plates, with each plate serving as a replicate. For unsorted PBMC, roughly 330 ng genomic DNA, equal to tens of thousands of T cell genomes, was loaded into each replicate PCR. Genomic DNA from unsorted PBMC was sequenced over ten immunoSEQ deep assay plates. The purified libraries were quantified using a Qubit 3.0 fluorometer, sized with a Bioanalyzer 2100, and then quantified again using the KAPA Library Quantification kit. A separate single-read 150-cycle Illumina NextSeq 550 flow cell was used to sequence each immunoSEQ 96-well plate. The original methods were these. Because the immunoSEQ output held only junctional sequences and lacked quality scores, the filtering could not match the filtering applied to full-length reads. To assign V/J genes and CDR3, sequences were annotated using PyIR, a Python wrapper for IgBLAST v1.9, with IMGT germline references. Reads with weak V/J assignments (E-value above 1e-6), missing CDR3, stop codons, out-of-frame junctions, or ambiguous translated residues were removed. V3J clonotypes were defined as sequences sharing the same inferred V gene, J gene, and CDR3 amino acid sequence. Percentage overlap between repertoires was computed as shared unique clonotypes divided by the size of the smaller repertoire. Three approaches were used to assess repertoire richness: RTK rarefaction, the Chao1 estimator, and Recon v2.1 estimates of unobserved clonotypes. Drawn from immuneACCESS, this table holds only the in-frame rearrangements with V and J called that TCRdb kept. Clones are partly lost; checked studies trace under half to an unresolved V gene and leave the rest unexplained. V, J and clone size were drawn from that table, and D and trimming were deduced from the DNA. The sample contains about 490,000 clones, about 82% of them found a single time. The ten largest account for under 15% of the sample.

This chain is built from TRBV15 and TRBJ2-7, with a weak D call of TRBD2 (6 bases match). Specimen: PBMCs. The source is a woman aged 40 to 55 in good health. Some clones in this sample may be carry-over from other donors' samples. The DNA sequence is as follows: TGTGCCACCAGCAGAGATTACTTTCAGGAGGGCCCGTACGAGCAGTACTTC. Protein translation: CATSRDYFQEGPYEQYF.